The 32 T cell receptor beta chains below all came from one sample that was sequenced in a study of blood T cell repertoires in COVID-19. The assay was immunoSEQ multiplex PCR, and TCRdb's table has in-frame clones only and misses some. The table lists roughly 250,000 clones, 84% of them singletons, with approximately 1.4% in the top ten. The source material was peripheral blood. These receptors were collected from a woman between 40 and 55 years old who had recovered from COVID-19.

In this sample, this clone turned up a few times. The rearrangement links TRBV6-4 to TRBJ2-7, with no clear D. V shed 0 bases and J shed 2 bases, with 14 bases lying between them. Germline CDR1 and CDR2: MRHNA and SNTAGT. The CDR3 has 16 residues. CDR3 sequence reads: CASSDSSVQIAYEQYF. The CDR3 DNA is TGTGCCAGCAGTGACTCGTCTGTACAGATAGCCTACGAGCAGTACTTC.

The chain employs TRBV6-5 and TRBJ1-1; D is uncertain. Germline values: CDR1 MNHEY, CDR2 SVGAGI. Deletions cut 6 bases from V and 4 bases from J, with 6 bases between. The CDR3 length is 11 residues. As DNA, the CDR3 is TGTGCCAGCAGCGGGTTCACTGAAGCTTTCTTT. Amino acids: CASSGFTEAFF.

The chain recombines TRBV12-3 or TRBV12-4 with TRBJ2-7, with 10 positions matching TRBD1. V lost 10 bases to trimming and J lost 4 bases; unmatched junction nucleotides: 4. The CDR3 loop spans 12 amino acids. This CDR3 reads CATRQGAYEQYF. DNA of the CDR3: TGTGCCACCAGACAGGGGGCTTACGAGCAGTACTTC.

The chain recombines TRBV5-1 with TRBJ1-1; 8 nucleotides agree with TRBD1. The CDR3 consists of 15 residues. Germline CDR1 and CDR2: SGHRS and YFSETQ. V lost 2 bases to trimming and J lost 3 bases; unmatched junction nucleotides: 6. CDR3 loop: CASSFAGGGYTEAFF. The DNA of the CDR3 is TGCGCCAGCAGCTTTGCAGGGGGCGGATACACTGAAGCTTTCTTT.

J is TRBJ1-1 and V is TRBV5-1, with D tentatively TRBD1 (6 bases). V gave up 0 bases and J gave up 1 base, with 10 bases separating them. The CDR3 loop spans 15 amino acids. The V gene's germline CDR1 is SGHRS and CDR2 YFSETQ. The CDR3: CASSLGQAGNTEAFF. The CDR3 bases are TGCGCCAGCAGCTTGGGACAGGCGGGGAACACTGAAGCTTTCTTT.

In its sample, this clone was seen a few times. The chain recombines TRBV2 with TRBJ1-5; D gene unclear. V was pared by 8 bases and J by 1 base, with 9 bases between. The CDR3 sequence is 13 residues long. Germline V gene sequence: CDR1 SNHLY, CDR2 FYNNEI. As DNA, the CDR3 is TGTGCCAGCGGCGAGGAGAGCAATCAGCCCCAGCATTTT. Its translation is CASGEESNQPQHF.

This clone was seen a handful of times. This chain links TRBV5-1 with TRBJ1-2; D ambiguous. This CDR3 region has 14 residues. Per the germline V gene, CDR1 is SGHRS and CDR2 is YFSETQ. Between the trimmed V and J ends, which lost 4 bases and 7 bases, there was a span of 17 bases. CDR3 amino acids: CASSTGRTPFGYTF. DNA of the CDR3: TGCGCCAGCAGCACCGGGAGGACTCCCTTTGGCTACACCTTC. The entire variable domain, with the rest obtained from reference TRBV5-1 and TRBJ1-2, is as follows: KAGVTQTPRYLIKTRGQQVTLSCSPISGHRSVSWYQQTPGQGLQFLFEYFSETQRNKGNFPGRFSGRQFSNSRSEMNVSTLELGDSALYLCASSTGRTPFGYTFGSGTRLTVV.

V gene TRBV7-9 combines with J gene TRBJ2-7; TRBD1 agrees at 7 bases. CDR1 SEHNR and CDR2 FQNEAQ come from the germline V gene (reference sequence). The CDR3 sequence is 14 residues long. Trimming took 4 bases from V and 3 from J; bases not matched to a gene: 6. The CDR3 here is CASSSPTGSYEQYF. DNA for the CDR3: TGTGCCAGCAGCTCCCCGACAGGGAGCTACGAGCAGTACTTC.

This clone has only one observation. In DNA, the CDR3 is TGTGCCAGTAACCCCAAGGGGGCCCCCGGGACAGTTAGCAATCAGCCCCAGCATTTT. As protein: CASNPKGAPGTVSNQPQHF. J is TRBJ1-5 and V is TRBV19; TRBD1 agrees at 7 bases. Trimming took 7 bases from V and 0 from J; bases not matched to a gene: 18. CDR3 size: 19 residues. Germline V CDR1 and CDR2: LNHDA, SQIVND (reference sequence).

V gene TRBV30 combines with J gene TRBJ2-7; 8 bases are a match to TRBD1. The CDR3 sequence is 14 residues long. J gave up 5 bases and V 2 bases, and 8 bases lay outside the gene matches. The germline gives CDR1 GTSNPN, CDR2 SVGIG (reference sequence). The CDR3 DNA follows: TGTGCCTGGAGTATAGTGACAGGGGCCCACGAGCAGTACTTC. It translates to CAWSIVTGAHEQYF.

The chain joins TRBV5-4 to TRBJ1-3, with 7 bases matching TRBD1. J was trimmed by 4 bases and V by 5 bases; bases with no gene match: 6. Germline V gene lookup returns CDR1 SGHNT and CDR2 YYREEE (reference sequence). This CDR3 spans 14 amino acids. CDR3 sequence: CASSGQDRGNTIYF. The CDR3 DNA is TGTGCCAGCAGTGGACAGGATCGGGGAAACACCATATATTTT.

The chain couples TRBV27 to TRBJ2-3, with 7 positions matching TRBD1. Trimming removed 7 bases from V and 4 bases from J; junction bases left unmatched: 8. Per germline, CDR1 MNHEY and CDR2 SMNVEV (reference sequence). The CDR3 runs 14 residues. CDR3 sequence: CASIRTTGSDTQYF. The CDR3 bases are TGTGCCAGCATCAGGACGACAGGGTCAGATACGCAGTATTTT.

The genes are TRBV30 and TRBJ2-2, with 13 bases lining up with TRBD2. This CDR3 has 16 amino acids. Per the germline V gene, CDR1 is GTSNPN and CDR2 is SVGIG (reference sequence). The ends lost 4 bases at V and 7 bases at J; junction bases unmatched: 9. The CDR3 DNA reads TGTGCCTGGAACAGGGGGACTAGCGGGGTAGTCGGGGAGCTGTTTTTT. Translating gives CAWNRGTSGVVGELFF.

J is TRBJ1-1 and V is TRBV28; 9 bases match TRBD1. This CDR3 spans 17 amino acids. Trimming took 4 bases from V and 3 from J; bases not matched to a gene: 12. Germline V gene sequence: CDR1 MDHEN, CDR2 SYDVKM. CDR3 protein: CASSSPLPGQGDTEAFF. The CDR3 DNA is TGTGCCAGCAGTTCCCCGCTTCCGGGACAGGGTGACACTGAAGCTTTCTTT.

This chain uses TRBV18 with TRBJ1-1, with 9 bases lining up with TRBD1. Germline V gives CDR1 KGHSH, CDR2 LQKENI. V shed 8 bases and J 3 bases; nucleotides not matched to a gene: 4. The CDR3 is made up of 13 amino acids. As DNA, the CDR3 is TGTGCCAGCCGACAGGGGGGGGACACTGAAGCTTTCTTT. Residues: CASRQGGDTEAFF. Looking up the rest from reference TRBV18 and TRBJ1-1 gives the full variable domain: NAGVMQNPRHLVRRRGQEARLRCSPMKGHSHVYWYRQLPEEGLKFMVYLQKENIIDESGMPKERFSAEFPKEGPSILRIQQVVRGDSAAYFCASRQGGDTEAFFGQGTRLTVV.

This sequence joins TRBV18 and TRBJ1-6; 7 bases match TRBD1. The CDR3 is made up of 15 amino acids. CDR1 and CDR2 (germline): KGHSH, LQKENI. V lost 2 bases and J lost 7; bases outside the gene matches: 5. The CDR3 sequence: CASSPDRAWNSPLHF. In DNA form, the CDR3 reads TGTGCCAGCTCACCAGACAGGGCTTGGAATTCACCCCTCCACTTT.

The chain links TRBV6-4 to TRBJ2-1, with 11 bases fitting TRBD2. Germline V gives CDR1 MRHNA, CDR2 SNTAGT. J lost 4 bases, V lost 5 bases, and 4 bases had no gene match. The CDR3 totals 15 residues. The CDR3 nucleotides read TGTGCCAGCAGTCAGACTAGCGGGGCTTACAATGAGCAGTTCTTC. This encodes CASSQTSGAYNEQFF.

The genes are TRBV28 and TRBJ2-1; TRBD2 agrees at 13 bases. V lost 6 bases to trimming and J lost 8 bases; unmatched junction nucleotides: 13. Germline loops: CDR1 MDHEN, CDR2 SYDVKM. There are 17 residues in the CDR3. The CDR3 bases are TGTGCCAGCAGAACCCTCGGGACTAGCGGGGCCCTCGATGAGCAGTTCTTC. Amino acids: CASRTLGTSGALDEQFF.

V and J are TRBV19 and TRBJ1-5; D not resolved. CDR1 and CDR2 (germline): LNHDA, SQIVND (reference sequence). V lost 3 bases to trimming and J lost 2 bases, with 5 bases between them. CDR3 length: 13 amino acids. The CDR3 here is CASSISGNQPQHF. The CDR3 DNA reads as TGTGCCAGTAGTATTAGTGGCAATCAGCCCCAGCATTTT.

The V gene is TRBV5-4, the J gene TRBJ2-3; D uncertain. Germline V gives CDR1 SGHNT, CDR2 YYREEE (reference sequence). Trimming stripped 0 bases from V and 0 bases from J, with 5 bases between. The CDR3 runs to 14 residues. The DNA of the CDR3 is TGTGCCAGCAGCTTGGCCCCTAGCACAGATACGCAGTATTTT. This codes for CASSLAPSTDTQYF. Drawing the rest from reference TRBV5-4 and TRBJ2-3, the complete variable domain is ETGVTQSPTHLIKTRGQQVTLRCSSQSGHNTVSWYQQALGQGPQFIFQYYREEENGRGNFPPRFSGLQFPNYSSELNVNALELDDSALYLCASSLAPSTDTQYFGPGTRLTVL.

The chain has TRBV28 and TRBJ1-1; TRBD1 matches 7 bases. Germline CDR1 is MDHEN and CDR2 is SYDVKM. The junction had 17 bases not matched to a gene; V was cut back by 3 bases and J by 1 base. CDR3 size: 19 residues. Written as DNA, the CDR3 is TGTGCCAGCAGTTTTATAAACAAGCTGACCGGGACAGAGAACACTGAAGCTTTCTTT. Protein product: CASSFINKLTGTENTEAFF.

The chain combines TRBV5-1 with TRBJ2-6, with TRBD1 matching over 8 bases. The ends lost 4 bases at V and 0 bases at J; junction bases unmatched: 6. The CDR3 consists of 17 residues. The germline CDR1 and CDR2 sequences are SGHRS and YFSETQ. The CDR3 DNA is TGCGCCAGCAGCCGGACAGGGAAACGCTCTGGGGCCAACGTCCTGACTTTC. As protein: CASSRTGKRSGANVLTF.

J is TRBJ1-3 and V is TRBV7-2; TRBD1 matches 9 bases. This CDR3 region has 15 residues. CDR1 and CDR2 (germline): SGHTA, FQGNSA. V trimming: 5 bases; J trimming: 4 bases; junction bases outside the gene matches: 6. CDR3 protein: CASSPQGAVGNTIYF. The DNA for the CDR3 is TGTGCCAGCAGCCCACAGGGGGCAGTGGGAAACACCATATATTTT.

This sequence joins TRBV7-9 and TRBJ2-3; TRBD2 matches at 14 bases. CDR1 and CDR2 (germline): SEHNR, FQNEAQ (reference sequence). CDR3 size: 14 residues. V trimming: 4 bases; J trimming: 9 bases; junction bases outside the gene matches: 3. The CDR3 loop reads CASSSGLAGGTQYF. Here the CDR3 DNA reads TGTGCCAGCAGCTCCGGACTAGCGGGGGGAACGCAGTATTTT.

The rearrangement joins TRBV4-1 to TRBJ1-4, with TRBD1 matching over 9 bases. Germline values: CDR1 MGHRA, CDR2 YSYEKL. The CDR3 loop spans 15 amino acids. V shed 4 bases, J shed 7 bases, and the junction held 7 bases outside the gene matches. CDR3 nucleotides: TGCGCCAGCAGCCTTCAACAGGGGGCGGTTGAAAAACTGTTTTTT. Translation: CASSLQQGAVEKLFF.

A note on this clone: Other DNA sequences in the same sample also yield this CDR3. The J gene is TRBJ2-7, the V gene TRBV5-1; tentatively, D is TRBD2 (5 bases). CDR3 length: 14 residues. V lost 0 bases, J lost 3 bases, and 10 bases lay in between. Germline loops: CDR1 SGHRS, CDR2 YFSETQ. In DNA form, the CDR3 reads TGCGCCAGCAGCTTGGAACGGGGAAGCTACGAGCAGTACTTC. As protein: CASSLERGSYEQYF.

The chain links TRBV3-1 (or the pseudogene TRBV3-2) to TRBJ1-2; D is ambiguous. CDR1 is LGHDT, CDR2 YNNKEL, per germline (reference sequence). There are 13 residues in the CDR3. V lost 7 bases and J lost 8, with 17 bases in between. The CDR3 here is CASTESGIGGYTF. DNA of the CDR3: TGTGCCAGCACCGAGTCGGGGATCGGGGGCTACACCTTC.

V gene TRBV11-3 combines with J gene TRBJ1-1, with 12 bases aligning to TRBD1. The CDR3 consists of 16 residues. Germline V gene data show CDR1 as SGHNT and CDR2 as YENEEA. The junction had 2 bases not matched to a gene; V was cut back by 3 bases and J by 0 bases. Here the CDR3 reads CASSLGQGAVNTEAFF. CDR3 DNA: TGTGCCAGCAGCTTGGGACAGGGGGCAGTGAACACTGAAGCTTTCTTT.

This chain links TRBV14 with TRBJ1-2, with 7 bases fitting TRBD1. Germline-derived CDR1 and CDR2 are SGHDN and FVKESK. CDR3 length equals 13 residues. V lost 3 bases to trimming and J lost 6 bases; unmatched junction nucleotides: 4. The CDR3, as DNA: TGTGCCAGCAGCCAGAGGACAGGCGATGGCTACACCTTC. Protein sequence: CASSQRTGDGYTF.

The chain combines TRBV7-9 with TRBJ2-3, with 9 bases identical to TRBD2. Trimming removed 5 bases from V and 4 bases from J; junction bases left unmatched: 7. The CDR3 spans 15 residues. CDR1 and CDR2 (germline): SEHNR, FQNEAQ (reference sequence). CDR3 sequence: CASSGRGGQADTQYF. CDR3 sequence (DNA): TGTGCCAGCAGCGGGCGGGGGGGCCAGGCAGATACGCAGTATTTT.

The CDR3 bases are TGTGCCATACACGGAGGGGAAGTGGATGGCTACACCTTC. Protein: CAIHGGEVDGYTF. The chain joins TRBV6-5 to TRBJ1-2, with D perhaps TRBD1 (5 bases). Germline lookup yields CDR1 MNHEY and CDR2 SVGAGI. There are 13 residues in the CDR3. Trimming took 10 bases from V and 6 from J, leaving 18 bases between them.

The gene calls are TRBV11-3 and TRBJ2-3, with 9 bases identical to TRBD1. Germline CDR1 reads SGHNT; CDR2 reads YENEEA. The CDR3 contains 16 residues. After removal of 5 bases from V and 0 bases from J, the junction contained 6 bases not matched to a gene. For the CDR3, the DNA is TGTGCCAGCAGCAAACAGGGGGCTATAAGCACAGATACGCAGTATTTT. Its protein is CASSKQGAISTDTQYF.